Sequencing of this T cell receptor beta chain was carried out in a study of blood T cell repertoires in COVID-19. Turning to the study itself: COVID-19 samples collected from the United States, Italy and Spain covered acute and convalescent phases.

With V trimmed by 5 bases and J by 8 bases, 15 bases remained unmatched. Per germline, CDR1 SGHRS and CDR2 YFSETQ. The CDR3 runs 16 residues. Authors' data handling: Estimation of nucleated cell counts was performed using reference gene primer amplification. Method: immunoSEQ multiplex PCR; TCRdb's copy keeps in-frame clones and lacks some. That table supplies the V and J calls and clone size; D and trimming were determined from the DNA. The sample consists of under 300,000 clones, around four fifths of them appearing once. The source is a man aged 55-75 years who had recovered from COVID-19. Material: peripheral blood. V gene TRBV5-1 combines with J gene TRBJ2-4; 8 bases agree with TRBD1. The CDR3 coding sequence is TGCGCCAGCAGACGAACCACAGAGGACAGGGCTGACATTCAGTACTTC. Residues: CASRRTTEDRADIQYF.